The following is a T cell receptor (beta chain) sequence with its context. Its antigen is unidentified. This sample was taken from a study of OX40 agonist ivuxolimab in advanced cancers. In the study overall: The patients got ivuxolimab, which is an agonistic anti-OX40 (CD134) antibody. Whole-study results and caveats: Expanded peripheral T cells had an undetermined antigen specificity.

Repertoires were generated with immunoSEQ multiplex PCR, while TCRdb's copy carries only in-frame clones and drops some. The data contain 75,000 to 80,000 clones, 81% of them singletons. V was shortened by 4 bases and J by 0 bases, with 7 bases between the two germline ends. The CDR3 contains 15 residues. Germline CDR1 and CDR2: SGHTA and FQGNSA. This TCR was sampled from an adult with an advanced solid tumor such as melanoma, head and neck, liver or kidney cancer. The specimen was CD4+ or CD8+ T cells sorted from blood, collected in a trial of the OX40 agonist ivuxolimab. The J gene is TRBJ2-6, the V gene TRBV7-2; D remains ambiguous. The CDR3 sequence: CASSSSASGANVLTF. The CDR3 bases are TGTGCCAGCAGCTCATCTGCCTCTGGGGCCAACGTCCTGACTTTC.